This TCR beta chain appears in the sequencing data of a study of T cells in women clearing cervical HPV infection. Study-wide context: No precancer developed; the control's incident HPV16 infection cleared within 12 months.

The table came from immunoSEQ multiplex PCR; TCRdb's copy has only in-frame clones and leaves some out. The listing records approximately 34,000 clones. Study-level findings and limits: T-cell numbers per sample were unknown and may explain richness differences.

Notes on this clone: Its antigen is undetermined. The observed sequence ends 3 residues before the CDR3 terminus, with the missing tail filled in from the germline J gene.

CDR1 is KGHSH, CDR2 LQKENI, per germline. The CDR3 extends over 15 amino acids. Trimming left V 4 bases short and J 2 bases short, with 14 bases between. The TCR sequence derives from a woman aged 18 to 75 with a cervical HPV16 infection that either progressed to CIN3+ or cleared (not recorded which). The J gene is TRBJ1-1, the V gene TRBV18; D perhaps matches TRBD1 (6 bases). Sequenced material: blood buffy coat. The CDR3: CASSHLVQGNTEAFF. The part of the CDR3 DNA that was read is TGTGCCAGCTCACACCTGGTACAGGGCAACACTGAA.